The 24 T cell receptor beta chains in this list originate from one sample, sequenced in a study of cytomegalovirus exposure and HLA in healthy donors. 60 Vbeta and 13 Jbeta primers were used in PCR. Method: immunoSEQ multiplex PCR; TCRdb's copy keeps in-frame clones and lacks some. The profile shows under 150,000 clones, 72% of them singletons. Sequencing used PBMCs. The receptors were sampled from a man aged 45-65 years in good health and CMV-seropositive.

The rearrangement uses TRBV6-5 and TRBJ1-1, with 9 bases that match TRBD1. J was trimmed by 9 bases and V by 5 bases; bases with no gene match: 10. Germline V gene sequence: CDR1 MNHEY, CDR2 SVGAGI. This CDR3 comprises 14 residues. The CDR3 sequence: CASSVPGTGRKAFF. For the CDR3, the DNA is TGTGCCAGCAGTGTACCCGGGACAGGGCGTAAAGCTTTCTTT.

V usage is TRBV27 and J usage is TRBJ2-1; the match to TRBD2 covers 10 bases. Germline CDR1 MNHEY, CDR2 SMNVEV (reference sequence). CDR3 length: 16 residues. After removal of 3 bases from V and 7 bases from J, the junction contained 9 bases not matched to a gene. The CDR3 DNA reads TGTGCCAGCAGTTTTGGCCAAGCGGGAGGGAGAAATGAGCAGTTCTTC. It specifies CASSFGQAGGRNEQFF.

On this clone: In the same sample, other DNA sequences code for this CDR3. This chain uses TRBV27 with TRBJ1-2; tentatively, D is TRBD1 (5 bases). Per germline, CDR1 MNHEY and CDR2 SMNVEV (reference sequence). This CDR3 comprises 13 residues. Trimming pared 2 bases from V and 2 bases from J, leaving 6 bases between. The CDR3 DNA is TGTGCCAGCAGTTTACAGGGAAACTATGGCTACACCTTC. Amino acids: CASSLQGNYGYTF.

J is TRBJ1-1 and V is TRBV9, with D possibly being TRBD1 (5 bases). Trimming removed 0 bases from V and 1 base from J, with 10 bases in between. There are 15 residues in the CDR3. Germline CDR1 SGDLS, CDR2 YYNGEE. CDR3: CASSVEAQGNTEAFF. DNA for the CDR3: TGTGCCAGCAGCGTAGAGGCGCAGGGGAACACTGAAGCTTTCTTT. Filled out from reference TRBV9 and TRBJ1-1, the complete variable domain reads DSGVTQTPKHLITATGQRVTLRCSPRSGDLSVYWYQQSLDQGLQFLIQYYNGEERAKGNILERFSAQQFPDLHSELNLSSLELGDSALYFCASSVEAQGNTEAFFGQGTRLTVV.

The V gene is TRBV28, the J gene TRBJ2-7; D ambiguous. The CDR3 is made up of 14 amino acids. CDR1 and CDR2 (germline): MDHEN, SYDVKM. V was shortened by 1 base and J by 4 bases, with 11 bases between the two germline ends. The chain's CDR3 is CASSLYSVEYEQYF. The CDR3 DNA follows: TGTGCCAGCAGTTTATACAGTGTCGAATACGAGCAGTACTTC. The complete variable domain, with remaining parts taken from reference TRBV28 and TRBJ2-7, reads DVKVTQSSRYLVKRTGEKVFLECVQDMDHENMFWYRQDPGLGLRLIYFSYDVKMKEKGDIPEGYSVSREKKERFSLILESASTNQTSMYLCASSLYSVEYEQYFGPGTRLTVT.

J is TRBJ2-1 and V is TRBV2, with D possibly being TRBD2 (5 bases). The CDR3 is 12 residues long. The germline V and J ends were trimmed by 4 bases and 10 bases, with 11 bases remaining between them. The germline gives CDR1 SNHLY, CDR2 FYNNEI. CDR3 loop: CASSVTGREQFF. In nucleotides, the CDR3 is TGTGCCAGCAGTGTGACGGGGAGAGAGCAGTTCTTC.

This chain links TRBV5-1 with TRBJ1-5; 10 bases fit TRBD1. This CDR3 is built from 15 residues. Germline values: CDR1 SGHRS, CDR2 YFSETQ. V was clipped by 4 bases and J by 5 bases; unmatched bases: 6. The CDR3 coding sequence is TGCGCCAGCAGCCCCTCGACAGGGGGCTATCAGCCCCAGCATTTT. Protein sequence: CASSPSTGGYQPQHF.

This chain links TRBV4-2 with TRBJ2-4; 8 nucleotides agree with TRBD1. V lost 2 bases and J lost 7; bases outside the gene matches: 7. CDR1 and CDR2 from the germline V gene are LGHNA and YNFKEQ. This CDR3 is 15 amino acids long. This CDR3 reads CASSQKQGEVNIQYF. CDR3 nucleotides: TGTGCCAGCAGCCAAAAACAGGGGGAGGTTAACATTCAGTACTTC.

The chain uses TRBV6-6 and TRBJ2-3; 7 positions agree with TRBD2. CDR1 and CDR2 (germline): MNHNY, SVGAGI (reference sequence). CDR3 length: 14 amino acids. Unmatched junction bases numbered 7, after V lost 2 bases and J lost 8 bases. The CDR3 sequence: CASSYPGRGPTQYF. CDR3 in DNA: TGTGCCAGCAGTTACCCGGGGAGGGGACCTACGCAGTATTTT.

V is TRBV7-9 and J is TRBJ1-4, with D tentatively TRBD1 (6 bases). Trimming pared 5 bases from V and 7 bases from J, leaving 14 bases between. The CDR3 totals 14 residues. Germline assignment: CDR1 SEHNR and CDR2 FQNEAQ (reference sequence). The CDR3 nucleotides read TGTGCCAGCAGCACCGGGGGGGCCGGTGAAAAACTGTTTTTT. Protein sequence: CASSTGGAGEKLFF.

V gene TRBV5-6 combines with J gene TRBJ2-7; D is uncertain. The CDR3 covers 13 residues. V shed 5 bases and J shed 3 bases, with 12 bases lying between them. Germline-derived CDR1 and CDR2 are SGHDT and YYEEEE. CDR3 in DNA: TGTGCCAGCAGTACGGCGAGACTCTACGAGCAGTACTTC. Translated: CASSTARLYEQYF.

This clone was counted between two and nine times. The V gene is TRBV6-6, the J gene TRBJ1-1; tentatively, D is TRBD1 (6 bases). Trimming took off 6 bases at V and 5 bases at J, with 16 bases between the two ends. CDR1 is MNHNY, CDR2 SVGAGI, per germline (reference sequence). CDR3 length: 14 amino acids. The CDR3 spells CASRTNRVMTEAFF. CDR3 in DNA: TGTGCCAGCAGAACCAACAGGGTAATGACTGAAGCTTTCTTT.

The table lists this clone with a few counts. The chain is built from TRBV5-1 and TRBJ1-3; 8 bases fit TRBD1. Germline CDR1 is SGHRS and CDR2 is YFSETQ. This CDR3 has 16 residues. The V and J ends lost 0 bases and 3 bases, in that order; junction bases with no gene match: 5. The CDR3 DNA is TGCGCCAGCAGCTTGGGGTCGACAGGGGATGGAAACACCATATATTTT. This sequence encodes CASSLGSTGDGNTIYF.

The chain joins TRBV25-1 to TRBJ1-2; D perhaps matches TRBD1 (5 bases). The CDR3 totals 15 residues. Germline CDR1 MGHDK, CDR2 SYGVNS. V was clipped by 1 base and J by 5 bases, with 14 bases between them. CDR3 loop: CASSESTASVYGYTF. The CDR3 nucleotides are TGTGCCAGCAGTGAATCGACAGCTTCAGTTTATGGCTACACCTTC.

This clone was counted a few times. This chain uses TRBV7-9 with TRBJ1-1, with 9 positions matching TRBD1. V lost 5 bases and J lost 11; bases outside the gene matches: 12. CDR3 length: 14 residues. Germline V lookup: CDR1 SEHNR, CDR2 FQNEAQ (reference sequence). DNA of the CDR3: TGTGCCAGCAGCCGGGACAGGGCTGAGCCCGACGCTTTCTTT. Its protein product is CASSRDRAEPDAFF.

As DNA, the CDR3 is TGTGCCAGCCACGGGGTTGAAGCTTTCTTT. The encoded protein is CASHGVEAFF. The chain couples TRBV6-5 to TRBJ1-1; D is ambiguous. The CDR3 spans 10 residues. The germline CDR1 and CDR2 sequences are MNHEY and SVGAGI. Deletions cut 8 bases from V and 7 bases from J, with 8 bases between.

The chain has TRBV11-3 and TRBJ1-1, with D maybe TRBD1 (5 bases). CDR1 is SGHNT and CDR2 is YENEEA in the germline V gene. The CDR3 totals 17 residues. Trimming took off 6 bases at V and 3 bases at J, with 23 bases between the two ends. This CDR3 is CASSPMDGGTRHTEAFF. The CDR3, as DNA: TGTGCCAGCAGTCCAATGGACGGCGGGACCCGTCACACTGAAGCTTTCTTT.

This clone has a single count. V usage is TRBV5-1 and J usage is TRBJ1-1; TRBD1 might be the D (6 bases). Germline CDR1 reads SGHRS; CDR2 reads YFSETQ. This CDR3 spans 14 amino acids. V lost 4 bases to trimming and J lost 5 bases, with 15 bases between them. The CDR3, as DNA: TGCGCCAGCAGCCCTTTACAGGGTAGGACTGAAGCTTTCTTT. Translated, it gives CASSPLQGRTEAFF.

The chain joins TRBV4-1 to TRBJ1-1, with 9 bases aligning to TRBD1. The V and J ends lost 3 bases and 1 base, in that order; junction bases with no gene match: 9. The CDR3 runs 17 residues. CDR1 is MGHRA and CDR2 is YSYEKL in the germline V gene. The CDR3 reads CASSHDGTGYRNTEAFF. Written as DNA, the CDR3 is TGCGCCAGCAGCCATGACGGGACAGGGTATAGGAACACTGAAGCTTTCTTT.

This clone appeared a single time. The V gene is TRBV27, the J gene TRBJ2-4; weak D call: TRBD2 (5 bases). CDR1 MNHEY and CDR2 SMNVEV come from the germline V gene (reference sequence). The CDR3 extends over 13 amino acids. Trimming pared 5 bases from V and 5 bases from J, leaving 10 bases between. The CDR3 protein is CASSAYGENIQYF. CDR3 DNA sequence: TGTGCCAGCAGTGCCTACGGGGAAAACATTCAGTACTTC.

The chain employs TRBV11-2 and TRBJ2-7; D gene unclear. The CDR3 consists of 15 residues. In germline, CDR1 is SGHAT, CDR2 FQNNGV. The V and J ends lost 5 bases and 5 bases respectively, with 19 bases between them. The CDR3 loop reads CASSLITPGSDEQYF. The CDR3 DNA is TGTGCCAGCAGCCTCATAACTCCCGGGTCGGACGAGCAGTACTTC.

For the CDR3, the DNA is TGTGCCAGTAGTCTGGCCCGGGACAGCCGGTGGGAGCAGTACTTC. Encoded protein: CASSLARDSRWEQYF. V usage is TRBV19 and J usage is TRBJ2-7, with 7 positions matching TRBD1. CDR3 length: 15 amino acids. The V and J ends lost 5 bases and 7 bases, in that order; junction bases with no gene match: 14. Germline CDR1 is LNHDA and CDR2 is SQIVND (reference sequence).

This sequence joins TRBV6-1 and TRBJ1-2; no clear D. The V end lost 2 bases, the J end lost 3 bases, and 13 bases lay between the germline ends. The CDR3 consists of 15 residues. CDR1 is MNHNS, CDR2 SASEGT, per germline. The DNA for the CDR3 is TGTGCCAGCAGTGAAATGTTTTCAGAGGACTATGGCTACACCTTC. Its translation is CASSEMFSEDYGYTF.

V and J are TRBV6-5 and TRBJ1-2; D is perhaps TRBD1 (6 bases). The CDR3 spans 14 residues. Trimming shortened V by 8 bases and J by 7 bases, and 20 bases separated the two germline ends. Looked up from germline, CDR1 is MNHEY and CDR2 is SVGAGI. CDR3 region: CASSRGGLGGGYTF. The CDR3 DNA reads TGTGCCAGCTCTAGAGGGGGACTAGGAGGTGGCTACACCTTC.